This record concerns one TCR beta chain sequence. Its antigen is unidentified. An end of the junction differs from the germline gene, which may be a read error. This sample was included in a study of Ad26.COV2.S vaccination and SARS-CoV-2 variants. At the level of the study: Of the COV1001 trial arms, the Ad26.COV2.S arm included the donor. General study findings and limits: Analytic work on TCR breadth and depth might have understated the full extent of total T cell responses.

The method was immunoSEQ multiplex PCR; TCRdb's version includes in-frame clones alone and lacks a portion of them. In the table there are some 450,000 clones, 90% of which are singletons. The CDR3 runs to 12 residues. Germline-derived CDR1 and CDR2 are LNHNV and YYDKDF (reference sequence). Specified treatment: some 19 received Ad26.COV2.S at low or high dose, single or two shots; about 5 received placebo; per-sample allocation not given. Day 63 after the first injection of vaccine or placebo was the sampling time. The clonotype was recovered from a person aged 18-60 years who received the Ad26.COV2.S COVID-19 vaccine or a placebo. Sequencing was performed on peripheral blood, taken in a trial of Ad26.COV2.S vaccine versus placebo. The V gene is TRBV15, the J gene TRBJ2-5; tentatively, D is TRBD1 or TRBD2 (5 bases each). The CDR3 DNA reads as TGTGCCACCAGCCGAGAGGGGGAGACCCAGTACTTC. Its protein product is CATSREGETQYF.